This T cell receptor beta chain originates from a study of T-cell memory formation after mild COVID-19. TCRdb reanalysed the 5' RACE reads using MiXCR and keeps one entry per CDR3 protein. Of approximately 340,000 distinct CDR3 sequences in the sample, 10% to 15% are singletons; the top ten hold roughly 23%. The junction had 5 bases not matched to a gene; V was cut back by 3 bases and J by 8 bases. The germline V gene has CDR1 SGHTA and CDR2 FQGNSA. This CDR3 comprises 14 residues. This clonotype occurred a few times. As yet, its antigen is unknown. General observations from the study: Certain responding clones were present in pre-infection memory, suggesting participation of cross-reactive memory. Second-wave clones with a day 37 peak had unconfirmed SARS-CoV-2 specificity. There was a balanced CD4/CD8 profile in clones contracting day 15 to 85, and later expanders leaned CD4+. Contracting CD4+ clones were located mainly in CM and EM, and CD8+ clones in EMRA.

Sequences were obtained from PBMCs or a T cell subset sorted from them (not recorded which). J is TRBJ2-1 and V is TRBV7-2; TRBD2 matches 9 bases. The sequence was collected from a man between 18 and 29 years old who had mild COVID-19 (a few samples of this study predate the infection). Cell type and time point are not known. CDR3 nucleotides: TGTGCCAGCAGCTTGGGCGGGGGGGCCTATGAGCAGTTCTTC. As protein: CASSLGGGAYEQFF.